These 25 T cell receptor delta chains were sequenced from one sample in a study of γδ T cells in repeated Plasmodium falciparum infection. Flow sorting of PBMC yielded separate Vgamma9/Vdelta2+ and Vdelta2-negative gammadelta T cell populations for bulk repertoire analysis. TCRdb reanalysed the multiplex PCR reads via CATT. The table has roughly 90,000 delta-chain clones, about 1.5% seen once; the top ten hold roughly 8.1%. Specimen: gamma-delta T cells from blood. The source is a pool of human donors (malaria-infected and uninfected, not separated).

This clone was found a few times. This DNA's translation differs at residue 13 from TCRdb's protein, which comes from a much larger clone; a read error is likely, and the protein shown is translated from the DNA. The J gene was not called, though the V gene is TRDV2. Germline V gene sequence: CDR1 GEAIGNYY, CDR2 EKD. The CDR3 has 14 residues. CDR3 region: CACDTVSGTDKLTF. CDR3 nucleotides: TGTGCCTGTGACACCGTTTCAGGGACCGATAAACTCACCTTT.

The table lists this clone with a few counts. A read error likely explains this, since a far larger clone differs by one base. Other DNA sequences from this sample encode an identical CDR3 as well. J is TRDJ1 and V is TRDV1, with TRDD3 matching over 8 bases. With 9 bases clipped from V and 0 bases from J, the junction kept 36 bases outside the gene matches. In germline, CDR1 is TSWWSYY, CDR2 QGS. The length of the CDR3 is 24 residues. CDR3 DNA sequence: TGTGCTCTAGGTGATGGCCTTCTCTTTGTACTGGGGGCCGTACCAAGGTTGGACACCGATAAACTCATCTTT. Protein sequence: CALGDGLLFVLGAVPRLDTDKLIF.

Only a few counts were recorded for this clone. This likely traces to a read error, being one base from a far larger clone. Other nucleotide sequences in the sample specify the same CDR3. The V gene is TRDV1; the J gene was not called; the table assigns TRDD3, which was not confirmed against the DNA. The CDR3 extends over 19 amino acids. Germline V gene sequence: CDR1 TSWWSYY, CDR2 QGS. The CDR3 coding sequence is TGTGCTCTTGGGACTACCAAGCGGGGATACGCCAATCACACCGATAAACTAATCTTT. Protein product: CALGTTKRGYANHTDKLIF.

This clone is labeled as medium-sized. Other DNA sequences of this sample code for an identical CDR3. The chain carries TRDV3 and TRDJ1; the D gene is possibly TRDD3 (5 bases). Germline V gives CDR1 TVYSNPD, CDR2 GDNSRS (reference sequence). V shed 3 bases and J shed 7 bases, with 30 bases lying between them. The CDR3 is 17 amino acids. This chain's CDR3 is CAFRGAWVPWEAGKLIF. The CDR3 DNA reads as TGTGCCTTCCGTGGGGCTTGGGTCCCATGGGAGGCCGGTAAACTCATCTTT.

This clone was recorded many times. TCRdb shows a much larger clone's protein in place of this DNA's translation, and the two differ at residue 14, likely through a read error; the protein shown is translated from the DNA. V gene TRDV1 combines with J gene TRDJ1; 9 bases are shared with TRDD3. CDR1 and CDR2 from the germline V gene are TSWWSYY and QGS. The CDR3 consists of 20 residues. J was trimmed by 1 base and V by 3 bases; bases with no gene match: 18. The CDR3 DNA reads as TGTGCTCTTGGGGAGGCTAGGAGGCTGGGGGATCCTTGGTGCACCGATAAACTCATCTTT. Translated, it gives CALGEARRLGDPWCTDKLIF.

This clone was seen a few times. The protein held in TCRdb is that of a much larger clone and does not match this DNA's translation at residue 13, likely because of a read error; the protein shown is translated from the DNA. The V gene is TRDV1; the J gene was not called. The CDR3 runs 14 residues. Germline-derived CDR1 and CDR2 are TSWWSYY and QGS. CDR3 in DNA: TGTGCTCTCCAGTGGATTCAATACACCGATAAACTCACCTTT. Encoded protein: CALQWIQYTDKLTF.

This clone came up many times. Different DNA sequences within this sample yield the same CDR3. This chain links TRDV2 with TRDJ1, with D unresolved. The V end was cut by 3 bases, the J end by 1 base, with 14 bases between. This CDR3 comprises 15 residues. Germline lookup yields CDR1 GEAIGNYY and CDR2 EKD. CDR3 in DNA: TGTGCCTGTGACCCCTTACTTGGTTTCACCGATAAACTCATCTTT. The encoded protein is CACDPLLGFTDKLIF.

Note on this clone: With only one base between it and a far larger clone, this is likely a read error. This same CDR3 is encoded by further DNA sequences in the sample. Called V gene: TRDV1; the J gene was not called; the table assigns TRDD3, which was not confirmed against the DNA. The CDR3 sequence is 21 residues long. CDR1 TSWWSYY and CDR2 QGS come from the germline V gene. The CDR3: CALGEAVILRLGGLYTDKLIF. Here the CDR3 DNA reads TGTGCTCTTGGGGAGGCTGTCATACTACGACTGGGAGGACTTTACACCGATAAGCTCATCTTT.

This clone occurred a few times. TCRdb's protein, taken from a much larger clone, differs from this DNA's translation at residue 5, likely owing to a read error; the protein displayed comes from the DNA. The J gene is TRDJ1, the V gene TRDV2; 10 bases match TRDD3. TCRdb leaves out the J gene; it was filled in here by matching the DNA to germline. CDR1 is GEAIGNYY, CDR2 EKD, per germline. Trimming cost V 3 bases and J 1 base; bases outside gene matches: 16. The CDR3 has 19 residues. In DNA, the CDR3 is TGTGCCTGTGACTCCGTACTCCTAGCGGGGGATACGGGCACCGATAAACTCATCTTT. Residues: CACDSVLLAGDTGTDKLIF.

In this sample, this clone is medium-sized. Other nucleotide sequences in the sample specify the same CDR3. The V call is TRDV2, the J call TRDJ1; tentative D call: TRDD3 (5 bases). The CDR3 length is 14 residues. V was trimmed by 3 bases and J by 1 base, leaving 11 bases between them. Looked up from germline, CDR1 is GEAIGNYY and CDR2 is EKD. CDR3 sequence: CACDGISATDKLIF. CDR3 nucleotide sequence: TGTGCCTGTGACGGGATTAGTGCCACCGATAAACTCATCTTT.

This clone has ten or more counts. This DNA translates differently at residue 4 from the TCRdb protein, which is that of a much larger clone; a read error is likely, and the protein shown is the DNA's own translation. The chain has TRDV1 and TRDJ1, with 10 bases lining up with TRDD3. The germline CDR1 and CDR2 sequences are TSWWSYY and QGS. This CDR3 comprises 18 residues. The CDR3 spells CALEELSVMGDTTDKLIF. The CDR3 DNA sequence: TGTGCTCTTGAGGAACTTTCAGTCATGGGGGATACAACCGATAAACTCATCTTT.

In this sample, this clone turned up a few times. The protein given by TCRdb reflects a much larger clone and differs at residue 5 from this DNA's translation, likely from a read error; the protein shown is the DNA's translation. V gene TRDV2 combines with J gene TRDJ1; 12 bases match TRDD3. The J gene was not available in TCRdb and was assigned here by matching the DNA to germline segments. This CDR3 contains 21 residues. Germline-derived CDR1 and CDR2 are GEAIGNYY and EKD. J gave up 0 bases and V 3 bases, and 19 bases lay outside the gene matches. The CDR3, as DNA: TGTGCCTGTGACTCCTTTCTACCTACTGGGGGATACTCCCCAAACACCGATAAACTCATCTTT. Its translation: CACDSFLPTGGYSPNTDKLIF.

This clone was seen a handful of times. The chain has TRDV1 and TRDJ1; D could derive from TRDD2 or TRDD3 (9 bases each). Here the J gene was assigned by germline matching of the DNA, as TCRdb has none. The V and J ends lost 0 bases and 1 base respectively, with 33 bases between them. The CDR3 totals 23 residues. The germline V gene encodes CDR1 TSWWSYY and CDR2 QGS. CDR3 sequence (DNA): TGTGCTCTTGGGGAACTGCCCTTCCTACGCGGTACTGGGGGACAACCCCCCACCGATAAACTCATCTTT. Translation: CALGELPFLRGTGGQPPTDKLIF.

This clone turned up a few times. TCRdb's protein for this DNA is that of a much larger clone and differs from the translation at residue 12, likely a read error; the protein shown is the DNA translation. The genes are TRDV3 and TRDJ2, with TRDD2 as a possible D gene (6 bases). No J gene was available from TCRdb, and it was assigned here by a germline match of the DNA. Germline values: CDR1 TVYSNPD, CDR2 GDNSRS (reference sequence). The CDR3 runs 17 residues. The V end was cut by 3 bases, the J end by 6 bases, with 26 bases between. The CDR3 is CAFTLSAGPTLAAQLFF. CDR3 bases: TGTGCCTTCACCCTTTCCGCTGGTCCTACCTTGGCAGCACAACTCTTCTTT. The full variable domain, its missing parts supplied by reference TRDV3 and TRDJ2, is CDKVTQSSPDQTVASGSEVVLLCTYDTVYSNPDLFWYRIRPDYSFQFVFYGDNSRSEGADFTQGRFSVKHILTQKAFHLVISPVRTEDSATYYCAFTLSAGPTLAAQLFFGKGTQLIVEP.

There are a few counts of this clone. Translating this DNA gives a protein that differs at residue 9 from the TCRdb one, which belongs to a much larger clone; a read error is likely, and the protein shown is this translation. The chain couples TRDV1 to TRDJ1; 9 bases line up with TRDD3. Per the germline V gene, CDR1 is TSWWSYY and CDR2 is QGS. V shed 1 base, J shed 0 bases, and the junction held 21 bases outside the gene matches. The CDR3 has 22 residues. CDR3 residues: CALGEPEPLGTYWGTYTDKLIF. DNA of the CDR3: TGTGCTCTTGGGGAACCAGAGCCTCTGGGAACCTACTGGGGGACTTACACCGATAAACTCATCTTT.

In its sample, this clone was seen many times. A far larger clone is off by one base, so a read error is likely. The same CDR3 can be traced to other DNA sequences in this sample. CDR3 in amino acids: CALGEPHYWGIQREKLIF. CDR3 DNA sequence: TGTGCTCTTGGGGAACCTCATTACTGGGGGATACAAAGGGAGAAGCTCATCTTT. The rearrangement joins TRDV1 to TRDJ1; TRDD3 agrees at 12 bases. CDR1 is TSWWSYY, CDR2 QGS, per germline. V was pared by 1 base and J by 11 bases, with 17 bases of the junction left unmatched. The CDR3 spans 18 residues.

A few counts support this clone. This DNA's translation and the protein TCRdb lists, from a much larger clone, do not match at residue 11, likely due to a read error; the protein shown is translated from the DNA. The chain has TRDV1 and TRDJ1; 10 nucleotides match TRDD3. Because TCRdb records no J gene, it was assigned here through a match of the DNA to germline. Trimming took 3 bases from V and 8 from J; bases not matched to a gene: 30. Germline V lookup: CDR1 TSWWSYY, CDR2 QGS. The CDR3 has 22 amino acids. The CDR3: CALGERGTGGCGSNGCPMKLIF. The CDR3 DNA is TGTGCTCTTGGGGAGCGTGGTACTGGGGGATGTGGGTCGAATGGTTGTCCGATGAAACTCATCTTT.

This clone has just a few counts. The TCRdb protein, from a much larger clone, departs from this DNA's translation at residue 13, likely by read error; the protein shown derives from the DNA. The gene calls are TRDV2 and TRDJ1, with D perhaps matching TRDD3 (6 bases). In the absence of a J gene in TCRdb, the DNA was matched to germline to assign it here. The CDR3 sequence is 17 residues long. Germline CDR1 reads GEAIGNYY; CDR2 reads EKD. CDR3 bases: TGTGCCTGTGACCCAGTGGGGGCCCCGGGGGACACCAATAAACTCATCTTT. It specifies CACDPVGAPGDTNKLIF.

This clone was observed at least ten times. V and J are TRDV1 and TRDJ1; D is possibly TRDD3 (5 bases). The J gene, absent from TCRdb, was called here by matching the DNA to germline. The V end was cut by 0 bases, the J end by 2 bases, with 28 bases between. There are 21 residues in the CDR3. Germline V CDR1 and CDR2: TSWWSYY, QGS. The CDR3 is CALGELLIWGEDRTGTDKLIF. In nucleotides, the CDR3 is TGTGCTCTTGGGGAACTCCTAATTTGGGGAGAAGACCGGACCGGGACCGATAAACTCATCTTT.

This clone was seen more than once but under ten times. A single base is all that separates this from a far larger clone, so a read error is likely. The same CDR3 can be traced to other DNA sequences in this sample. V usage is TRDV1 and J usage is TRDJ1; 12 bases line up with TRDD3. TCRdb leaves out the J gene; it was filled in here by matching the DNA to germline. Trimming cost V 8 bases and J 2 bases; bases outside gene matches: 18. This CDR3 region has 19 residues. Germline V gives CDR1 TSWWSYY, CDR2 QGS. This chain's CDR3 is CALTLKFPGGYAVTDKLIF. CDR3 in DNA: TGTGCTCTTACATTAAAATTCCCTGGGGGATACGCGGTTACCGATAAACTCATCTTT.

This clone came up many times. The chain uses TRDV2 and TRDJ1; TRDD3 aligns across 11 bases. The CDR3 covers 17 residues. Germline trimming cut 0 bases from V and 1 base from J; bases unmatched to any gene: 6. Germline V gene lookup returns CDR1 GEAIGNYY and CDR2 EKD. The CDR3 DNA is TGTGCCTGTGACACCCTTGGGGGATACGCGGTCACCGATAAACTCATCTTT. Translation: CACDTLGGYAVTDKLIF.

This clone was counted between two and nine times. TCRdb's entry gives the protein of a much larger clone, which mismatches this DNA's translation at residue 8, likely from a read error; the protein reported here is translated from the DNA. The gene calls are TRDV2 and TRDJ1; 7 nucleotides align to TRDD3. V trimming: 2 bases; J trimming: 0 bases; junction bases outside the gene matches: 20. CDR3 size: 20 residues. Germline loops: CDR1 GEAIGNYY, CDR2 EKD. The CDR3 DNA follows: TGTGCCTGTGACAAACTGGGGATTACCAGACAGGGGAGTTACACCGATAAACTCATCTTT. Translated, it gives CACDKLGITRQGSYTDKLIF.

This clone is deemed medium-sized. Additional DNA sequences in this sample encode the identical CDR3. CDR3 nucleotides: TGTGCCTGTGACACTCTACTGGGGGATACCGATAAACTCATCTTT. This translates into CACDTLLGDTDKLIF. The rearrangement joins TRDV2 to TRDJ1; TRDD3 matches at 10 bases. This CDR3 has 15 residues. The germline V gene has CDR1 GEAIGNYY and CDR2 EKD. V lost 1 base, J lost 2 bases, and 3 bases stayed unmatched.

This clone came up a few times. TCRdb attributes to this sequence the protein of a much larger clone, which differs from the DNA translation at residue 5; a read error is likely, and the protein displayed is translated from the DNA. This rearrangement joins TRDV2 to TRDJ3; 13 positions agree with TRDD3. TCRdb carries no J gene annotation; the J gene was assigned here by matching the DNA with germline. Unmatched junction bases numbered 10, after V lost 2 bases and J lost 1 base. Per the germline V gene, CDR1 is GEAIGNYY and CDR2 is EKD. The CDR3 is 21 amino acids. This CDR3 is CACDKVLGDTPRSWDTRQMFF. CDR3 sequence (DNA): TGTGCCTGTGACAAGGTACTGGGGGATACGCCCCGTTCCTGGGACACCCGACAGATGTTTTTC.

Regarding this clone: With a far larger clone one base away, a read error is the likely cause. Within the sample, other DNA sequences also encode this same CDR3. Here the V gene is TRDV2, but the J gene went uncalled; TRDD3, the D gene given by the table, was not confirmed from the DNA. The germline CDR1 and CDR2 sequences are GEAIGNYY and EKD. CDR3 size: 23 residues. The chain's CDR3 is CACDTGATPLLGDTRAYTDKLIF. The CDR3 bases are TGTGCCTGTGACACCGGTGCTACTCCTCTACTGGGGGATACGCGGGCATACACCGATAAACTCATCTTC.